The clone carrying this T cell receptor beta chain was recorded only once. This sample was included in a study of blood T cell repertoires in COVID-19. The CDR3 extends over 15 amino acids. Per the germline V gene, CDR1 is LNHDA and CDR2 is SQIVND (reference sequence). After removal of 4 bases from V and 8 bases from J, the junction contained 6 bases not matched to a gene. Clones were sequenced by immunoSEQ multiplex PCR, and TCRdb holds only the in-frame ones, with some missing. The sample includes more than 85,000 clones, 60% to 80% seen only once; the top ten take approximately 4%. The rearrangement uses TRBV19 and TRBJ2-4; TRBD1 agrees at 12 bases. Input material: peripheral blood. The TCR originated in a woman aged 45-65 years with acute or convalescent COVID-19. In DNA, the CDR3 is TGTGCCAGTAGTACCGGGACAGGGGGCGAAGACATTCAGTACTTC. This sequence encodes CASSTGTGGEDIQYF.